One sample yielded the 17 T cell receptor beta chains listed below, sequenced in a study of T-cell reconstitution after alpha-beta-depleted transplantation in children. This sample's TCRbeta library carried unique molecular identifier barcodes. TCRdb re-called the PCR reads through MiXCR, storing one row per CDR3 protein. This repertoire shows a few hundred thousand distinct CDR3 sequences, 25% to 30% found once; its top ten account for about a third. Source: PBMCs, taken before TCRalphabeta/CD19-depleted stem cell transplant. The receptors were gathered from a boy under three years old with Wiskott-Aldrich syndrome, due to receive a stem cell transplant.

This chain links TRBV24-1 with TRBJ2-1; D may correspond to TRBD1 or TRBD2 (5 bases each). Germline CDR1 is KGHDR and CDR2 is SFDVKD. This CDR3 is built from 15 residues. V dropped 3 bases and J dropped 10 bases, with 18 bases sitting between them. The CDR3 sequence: CATSDVGKKRGEQFF. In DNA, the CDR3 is TGTGCCACCAGTGATGTGGGGAAAAAGAGGGGCGAGCAGTTCTTC.

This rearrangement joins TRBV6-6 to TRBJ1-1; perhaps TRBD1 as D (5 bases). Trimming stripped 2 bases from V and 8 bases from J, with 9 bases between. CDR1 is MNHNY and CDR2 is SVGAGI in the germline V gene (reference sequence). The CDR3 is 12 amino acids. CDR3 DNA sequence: TGTGCCAGCAGTTACGCAGGGAGGGAAGCTTTCTTT. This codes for CASSYAGREAFF.

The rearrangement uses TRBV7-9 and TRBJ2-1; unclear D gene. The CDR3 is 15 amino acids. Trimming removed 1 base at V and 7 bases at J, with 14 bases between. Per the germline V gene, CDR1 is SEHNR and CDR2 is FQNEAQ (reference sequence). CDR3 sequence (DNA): TGTGCCAGCAGCTTAGTAGTGGAAGGGCAGAATGAGCAGTTCTTC. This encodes CASSLVVEGQNEQFF.

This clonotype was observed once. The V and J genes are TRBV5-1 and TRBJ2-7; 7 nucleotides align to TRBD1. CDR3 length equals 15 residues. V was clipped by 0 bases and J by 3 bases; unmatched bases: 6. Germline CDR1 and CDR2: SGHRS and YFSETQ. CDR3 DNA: TGCGCCAGCAGCTTGGGACCGGGACAGAACTACGAGCAGTACTTC. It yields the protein CASSLGPGQNYEQYF.

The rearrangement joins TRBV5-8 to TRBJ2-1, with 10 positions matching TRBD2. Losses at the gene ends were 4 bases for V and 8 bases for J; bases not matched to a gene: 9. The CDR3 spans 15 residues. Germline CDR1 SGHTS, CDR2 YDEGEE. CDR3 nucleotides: TGTGCCAGCAGCCTTGGGGTAGCGGGAGGCCATGAGCAGTTCTTC. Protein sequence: CASSLGVAGGHEQFF.

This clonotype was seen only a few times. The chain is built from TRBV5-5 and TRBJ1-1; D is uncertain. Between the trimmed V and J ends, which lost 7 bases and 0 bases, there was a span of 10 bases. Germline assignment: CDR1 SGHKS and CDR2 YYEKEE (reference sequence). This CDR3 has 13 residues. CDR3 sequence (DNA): TGTGCCAGCTATCTGAACATGAACACTGAAGCTTTCTTT. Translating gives CASYLNMNTEAFF.

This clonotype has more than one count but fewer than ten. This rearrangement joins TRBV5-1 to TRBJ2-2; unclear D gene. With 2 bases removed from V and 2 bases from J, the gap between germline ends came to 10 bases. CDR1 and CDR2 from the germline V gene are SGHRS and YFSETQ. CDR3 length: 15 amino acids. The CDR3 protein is CASSFGVKNTGELFF. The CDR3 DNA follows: TGCGCCAGCAGCTTCGGAGTTAAAAACACCGGGGAGCTGTTTTTT.

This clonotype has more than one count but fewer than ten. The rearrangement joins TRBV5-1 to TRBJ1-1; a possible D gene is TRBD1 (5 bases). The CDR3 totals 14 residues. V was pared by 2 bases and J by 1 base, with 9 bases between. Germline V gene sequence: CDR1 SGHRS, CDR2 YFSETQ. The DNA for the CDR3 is TGCGCCAGCAGCTTCCGGGACGAGAACACTGAAGCTTTCTTT. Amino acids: CASSFRDENTEAFF.

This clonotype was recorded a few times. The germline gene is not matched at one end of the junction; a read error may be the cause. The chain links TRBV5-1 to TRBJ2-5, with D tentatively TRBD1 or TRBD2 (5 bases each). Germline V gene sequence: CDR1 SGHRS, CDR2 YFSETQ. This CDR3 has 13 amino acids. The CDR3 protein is CASSLLGEETQYF. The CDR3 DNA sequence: TGTGCCAGCAGCTTGCTAGGGGAGGAGACCCAGTACTTC.

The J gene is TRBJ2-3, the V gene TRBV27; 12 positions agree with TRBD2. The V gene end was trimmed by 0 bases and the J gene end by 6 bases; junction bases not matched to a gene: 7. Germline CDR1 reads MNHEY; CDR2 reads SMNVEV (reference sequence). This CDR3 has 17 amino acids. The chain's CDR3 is CASSLSQGLAGLDTQYF. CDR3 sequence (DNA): TGTGCCAGCAGTTTATCCCAGGGACTAGCGGGCCTTGATACGCAGTATTTT.

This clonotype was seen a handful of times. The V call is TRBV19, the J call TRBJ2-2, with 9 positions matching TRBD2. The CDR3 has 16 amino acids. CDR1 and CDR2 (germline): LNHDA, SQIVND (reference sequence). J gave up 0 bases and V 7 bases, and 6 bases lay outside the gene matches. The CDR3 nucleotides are TGTGCCAGTAAGGGTCTAGCGGGACCGAACACCGGGGAGCTGTTTTTT. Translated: CASKGLAGPNTGELFF.

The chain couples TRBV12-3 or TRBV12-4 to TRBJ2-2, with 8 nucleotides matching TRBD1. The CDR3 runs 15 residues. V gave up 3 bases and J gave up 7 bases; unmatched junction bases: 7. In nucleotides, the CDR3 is TGTGCCAGCAGTTTTACCACAGGGGGAATCGGGGAGCTGTTTTTT. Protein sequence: CASSFTTGGIGELFF.

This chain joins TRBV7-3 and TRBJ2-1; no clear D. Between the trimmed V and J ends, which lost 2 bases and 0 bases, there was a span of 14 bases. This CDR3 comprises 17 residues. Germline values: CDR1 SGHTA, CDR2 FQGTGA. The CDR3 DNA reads TGTGCCAGCAGCTTAGTCTTAACGGCCGACTCCTACAATGAGCAGTTCTTC. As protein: CASSLVLTADSYNEQFF.

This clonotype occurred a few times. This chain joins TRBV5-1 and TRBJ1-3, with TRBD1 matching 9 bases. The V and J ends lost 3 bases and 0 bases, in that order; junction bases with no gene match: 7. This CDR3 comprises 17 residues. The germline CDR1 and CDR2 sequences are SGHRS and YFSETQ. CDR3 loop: CASSSETGGYSGNTIYF. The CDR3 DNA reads TGCGCCAGCAGCTCGGAGACAGGGGGTTACTCTGGAAACACCATATATTTT.

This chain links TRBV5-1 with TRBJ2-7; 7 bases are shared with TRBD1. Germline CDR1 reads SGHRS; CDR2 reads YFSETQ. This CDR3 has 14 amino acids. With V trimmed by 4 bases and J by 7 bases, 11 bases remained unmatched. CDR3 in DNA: TGCGCCAGCAGCGACGGCAATTCAGGGGGAGAGCAGTACTTC. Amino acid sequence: CASSDGNSGGEQYF.

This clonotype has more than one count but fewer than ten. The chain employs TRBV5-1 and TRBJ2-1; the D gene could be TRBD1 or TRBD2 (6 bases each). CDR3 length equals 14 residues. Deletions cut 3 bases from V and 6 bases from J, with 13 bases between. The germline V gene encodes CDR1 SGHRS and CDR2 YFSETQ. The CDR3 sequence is CASSWRAGVNEQFF. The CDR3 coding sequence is TGCGCCAGCAGCTGGAGGGCAGGGGTCAATGAGCAGTTCTTC. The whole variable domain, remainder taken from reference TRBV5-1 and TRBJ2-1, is KAGVTQTPRYLIKTRGQQVTLSCSPISGHRSVSWYQQTPGQGLQFLFEYFSETQRNKGNFPGRFSGRQFSNSRSEMNVSTLELGDSALYLCASSWRAGVNEQFFGPGTRLTVL.

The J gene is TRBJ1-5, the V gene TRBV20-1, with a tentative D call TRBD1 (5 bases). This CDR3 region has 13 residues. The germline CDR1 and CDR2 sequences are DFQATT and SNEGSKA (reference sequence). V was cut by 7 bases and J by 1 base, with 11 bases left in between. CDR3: CSVDSPSNQPQHF. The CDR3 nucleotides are TGCAGTGTCGACAGCCCGAGCAATCAGCCCCAGCATTTT.